The rows below give T cell receptor beta chains drawn from one sample of a study of post-analysis software for immune sequencing data. TCRdb recomputed calls from the PCR reads with MiXCR, one row per CDR3 protein. The table has roughly 580,000 distinct CDR3 sequences, roughly 45% seen once. What was sequenced was blood. These receptors were obtained from a girl under 18 with multiple sclerosis. The CDR3 runs from the conserved cysteine through the conserved F or W. D genes are given only for firm matches. Clone size is not always given. Where it is, it says once, few, many or a class for expanded clones.

clone_size,v_call,d_call,j_call,cdr3_length,cdr3_aa,cdr3_nt
once,TRBV12-3/TRBV12-4,-,TRBJ2-1,17,CASSPRFFKSSYNEQFF,TGTGCCAGCAGCCCAAGGTTCTTCAAGAGCTCCTACAATGAGCAGTTCTTC
many,TRBV29-1,TRBD2,TRBJ2-5,13,CSAGTSGAETQYF,TGCAGCGCCGGGACTAGCGGGGCGGAGACCCAGTACTTC
-,TRBV3-1,TRBD1,TRBJ2-1,16,CASSPRRTGNLHEQFF,TGTGCCAGCAGCCCCCGGAGGACAGGGAACCTCCATGAGCAGTTCTTC
-,TRBV10-3,-,TRBJ2-6,17,CAISPHLVGGGANVLTF,TGTGCCATCAGTCCCCACTTGGTAGGCGGCGGGGCCAACGTCCTGACTTTC
-,TRBV12-3/TRBV12-4,-,TRBJ1-2,15,CASSFGHDLPYGYTF,TGTGCCAGCAGTTTTGGGCATGACCTTCCCTATGGCTACACCTTC
-,TRBV12-3/TRBV12-4,TRBD1,TRBJ1-1,15,CASRPKTGVNTEAFF,TGTGCCAGCAGACCGAAAACAGGGGTGAACACTGAAGCTTTCTTT
few,TRBV6-1,-,TRBJ1-4,11,CASSVGLGLFF,TGTGCCAGCAGTGTGGGACTAGGACTGTTTTTT
-,TRBV29-1,-,TRBJ1-2,12,CSVEEAVDGYTF,TGCAGCGTTGAGGAGGCGGTGGATGGCTACACCTTC
-,TRBV24-1,TRBD2,TRBJ2-3,16,CATSDLRFGGTDTQYF,TGTGCCACCAGTGATTTGCGGTTCGGGGGGACAGATACGCAGTATTTT
-,TRBV7-8,-,TRBJ2-1,17,CASSGFGKGGKYNEQFF,TGTGCCAGCAGCGGGTTCGGTAAGGGGGGTAAATACAATGAGCAGTTCTTC
-,TRBV12-3/TRBV12-4,TRBD2,TRBJ2-3,16,CASSPTSGMATDTQYF,TGTGCCAGCAGCCCGACTAGCGGGATGGCCACAGATACGCAGTATTTT
-,TRBV10-3,-,TRBJ1-4,13,CATQIATNEKLFF,TGTGCCACACAGATTGCAACTAATGAAAAACTGTTTTTT
-,TRBV6-5,-,TRBJ1-2,15,CASSYSIQANYGYTF,TGTGCCAGCAGTTACTCGATACAGGCGAACTATGGCTACACCTTC
-,TRBV19,TRBD1,TRBJ1-5,14,CASSIRTGDQPQHF,TGTGCCAGTAGTATTCGGACAGGGGATCAGCCCCAGCATTTT
-,TRBV27,-,TRBJ1-1,15,CASSLKGVLNTEAFF,TGTGCCAGCAGTTTAAAGGGGGTCTTGAACACTGAAGCTTTCTTT
-,TRBV28,TRBD2,TRBJ2-7,16,CASSLWASGSSYEQYF,TGTGCCAGCAGTTTATGGGCTAGCGGGAGCTCCTACGAGCAGTACTTC
-,TRBV7-8,-,TRBJ2-1,13,CASSLVTGGEQFF,TGTGCCAGCAGCTTGGTTACAGGTGGGGAGCAGTTCTTC
-,TRBV7-2,-,TRBJ1-5,17,CASSESWGAHSNQPQHF,TGTGCCAGCAGCGAAAGCTGGGGAGCGCATAGCAATCAGCCCCAGCATTTT
-,TRBV3-1,-,TRBJ1-4,16,CASSQVPQGPNEKLFF,TGTGCCAGCAGCCAGGTACCACAGGGACCTAATGAAAAACTGTTTTTT
-,TRBV27,-,TRBJ2-1,14,CASSFGRLRNEQFF,TGTGCCAGCAGTTTCGGCAGACTGAGGAATGAGCAGTTCTTC
few,TRBV9,-,TRBJ2-7,13,CASSVAVGYEQYF,TGTGCCAGCAGCGTAGCAGTGGGATACGAGCAGTACTTC
-,TRBV5-1,-,TRBJ1-1,14,CASSLSTGYSEAFF,TGCGCCAGCAGCTTGTCCACAGGCTATAGCGAAGCTTTCTTT
-,TRBV7-9,-,TRBJ1-2,14,CASSFKLGDYGYTF,TGTGCCAGCAGCTTCAAACTGGGGGACTATGGCTACACCTTC
few,TRBV7-2,-,TRBJ2-7,14,CASSFGASVYEQYF,TGTGCCAGCAGCTTCGGGGCTAGCGTCTACGAGCAGTACTTC
-,TRBV20-1,-,TRBJ1-1,13,CSATAGRHGEAFF,TGCAGTGCTACGGCAGGCCGCCACGGCGAAGCTTTCTTT
once,TRBV3-1,-,TRBJ1-6,14,CASSPGATRSPLHF,TGTGCCAGCAGCCCCGGGGCCACTCGGTCACCCCTCCACTTT
-,TRBV27,-,TRBJ1-2,13,CASSFLSGDGYTF,TGTGCCAGCAGTTTCCTTTCGGGGGATGGCTACACCTTC
-,TRBV5-6,TRBD1,TRBJ1-5,14,CASSTYRGNQPQHF,TGTGCCAGTAGCACCTACAGGGGAAATCAGCCCCAGCATTTT
-,TRBV4-1,-,TRBJ1-2,19,CASSHNGRGPLEANYGYTF,TGCGCCAGCAGCCACAATGGAAGAGGACCTCTGGAGGCTAACTATGGCTACACCTTC